The next 12 T cell receptor beta chains were all read from a single sample in a study of identifying expanded T cells in peripheral blood. Sequenced by immunoSEQ multiplex PCR; TCRdb stores in-frame clones only, minus some. The sample holds more than 80,000 clones, approximately 88% seen once. The specimen was blood. The receptors were gathered from a person aged 18 to 75 in good health.

The V call is TRBV7-9, the J call TRBJ1-4, with 7 bases aligning to TRBD1. CDR1 is SEHNR, CDR2 FQNEAQ, per germline (reference sequence). The CDR3 is made up of 14 amino acids. V dropped 6 bases and J dropped 7; count of bases not matched to a gene: 8. CDR3 amino acids: CASRFSGGGEKLFF. The CDR3 DNA follows: TGTGCCAGCAGGTTTTCAGGGGGTGGTGAAAAACTGTTTTTT. The full variable domain, its missing parts supplied by reference TRBV7-9 and TRBJ1-4, is DTGVSQNPRHKITKRGQNVTFRCDPISEHNRLYWYRQTLGQGPEFLTYFQNEAQLEKSRLLSDRFSAERPKGSFSTLEIQRTEQGDSAMYLCASRFSGGGEKLFFGSGTQLSVL.

The chain has TRBV9 and TRBJ2-7; a weak D match, TRBD1 (6 bases). CDR1 SGDLS and CDR2 YYNGEE come from the germline V gene. This CDR3 spans 13 amino acids. The V end lost 3 bases, the J end lost 1 base, and 8 bases lay between the germline ends. The CDR3 protein is CASSAGQSYEQYF. In DNA, the CDR3 is TGTGCCAGCAGCGCAGGACAGTCCTACGAGCAGTACTTC.

The chain recombines TRBV29-1 with TRBJ1-2; the match to TRBD1 covers 9 bases. The CDR3 is made up of 13 amino acids. Germline CDR1 is SQVTM and CDR2 is ANQGSEA. The V and J ends lost 4 bases and 2 bases, in that order; junction bases with no gene match: 2. The CDR3 loop reads CSVVGTGNYGYTF. The CDR3, as DNA: TGCAGCGTTGTCGGGACAGGGAACTATGGCTACACCTTC.

The chain joins TRBV12-2 to TRBJ1-3. TRBV12-2 is flagged as a pseudogene. The length of the CDR3 is 15 residues. The CDR3 nucleotides are TGTGCAAGTCGCCCCGCCGGTGGGTCTGGAAACACCATATATTTT. The encoded protein is CASRPAGGSGNTIYF.

The chain recombines TRBV5-1 with TRBJ2-1; 11 bases agree with TRBD1. The germline CDR1 and CDR2 sequences are SGHRS and YFSETQ. The junction had 4 bases not matched to a gene; V was cut back by 0 bases and J by 8 bases. The CDR3 covers 15 residues. CDR3 loop: CASSLAGTGGYEQFF. CDR3 nucleotide sequence: TGCGCCAGCAGCTTGGCCGGGACAGGGGGATATGAGCAGTTCTTC.

This clone occurred a few times. This sequence joins TRBV5-4 and TRBJ1-1; weak D call: TRBD1 (6 bases). V lost 3 bases, J lost 5 bases, and 14 bases lay in between. The V gene's germline CDR1 is SGHNT and CDR2 YYREEE (reference sequence). CDR3 length: 14 residues. The CDR3 sequence is CASSYGAGATEAFF. For the CDR3, the DNA is TGTGCCAGCAGCTACGGGGCGGGGGCAACTGAAGCTTTCTTT.

The chain employs TRBV2 and TRBJ2-7, with D perhaps TRBD1 or TRBD2 (5 bases each). Trimming shortened V by 7 bases and J by 0 bases, and 13 bases separated the two germline ends. Germline V gene data show CDR1 as SNHLY and CDR2 as FYNNEI. This CDR3 region has 14 residues. The CDR3 reads CASKVGTDSYEQYF. CDR3 DNA sequence: TGTGCCAGCAAGGTAGGGACGGACTCCTACGAGCAGTACTTC.

This chain joins TRBV7-2 and TRBJ2-2; 16 bases are a match to TRBD2. CDR3 length equals 17 residues. Germline V lookup: CDR1 SGHTA, CDR2 FQGNSA. V lost 1 base and J lost 6; bases outside the gene matches: 2. Written as DNA, the CDR3 is TGTGCCAGCAGCTTAGATGGGACTAGCGGGAGGGCCGGGGAGCTGTTTTTT. It is translated as CASSLDGTSGRAGELFF.

J is TRBJ2-3 and V is TRBV7-9; TRBD2 agrees at 9 bases. This CDR3 contains 16 residues. J gave up 4 bases and V 5 bases, and 10 bases lay outside the gene matches. The germline CDR1 and CDR2 sequences are SEHNR and FQNEAQ (reference sequence). The CDR3 region is CASSGSEGGRADTQYF. CDR3 in DNA: TGTGCCAGCAGCGGCTCGGAGGGCGGGAGGGCAGATACGCAGTATTTT. The variable domain in full, with the rest retrieved from reference TRBV7-9 and TRBJ2-3, is DTGVSQNPRHKITKRGQNVTFRCDPISEHNRLYWYRQTLGQGPEFLTYFQNEAQLEKSRLLSDRFSAERPKGSFSTLEIQRTEQGDSAMYLCASSGSEGGRADTQYFGPGTRLTVL.

V gene TRBV30 combines with J gene TRBJ2-7; D may correspond to TRBD1 or TRBD2 (6 bases each). This CDR3 is built from 14 residues. Per germline, CDR1 GTSNPN and CDR2 SVGIG (reference sequence). With 1 base removed from V and 5 bases from J, the gap between germline ends came to 15 bases. This CDR3 reads CAWSEGGALDEQYF. The CDR3 DNA is TGTGCCTGGAGTGAGGGGGGCGCCCTCGACGAGCAGTACTTC.

The J gene is TRBJ2-3, the V gene TRBV28; possibly TRBD1 or TRBD2 for D (5 bases each). The CDR3 sequence is 18 residues long. The V gene lost 5 bases and the J gene lost 2 bases, with 23 bases spanning the gap. Looked up from germline, CDR1 is MDHEN and CDR2 is SYDVKM. Here the CDR3 DNA reads TGTGCCAGCAGTATAAATGCCTGGGGGTCGGGCGTCACAGATACGCAGTATTTT. It yields the protein CASSINAWGSGVTDTQYF.

The V and J genes are TRBV19 and TRBJ1-2, with a possible D match to TRBD1 (6 bases). The V gene lost 2 bases and the J gene lost 7 bases, with 17 bases spanning the gap. The CDR3 contains 15 residues. The germline CDR1 and CDR2 sequences are LNHDA and SQIVND (reference sequence). CDR3 amino acids: CASSITFEGDGGYTF. The CDR3 bases are TGTGCCAGTAGTATAACCTTCGAGGGGGATGGTGGCTACACCTTC.